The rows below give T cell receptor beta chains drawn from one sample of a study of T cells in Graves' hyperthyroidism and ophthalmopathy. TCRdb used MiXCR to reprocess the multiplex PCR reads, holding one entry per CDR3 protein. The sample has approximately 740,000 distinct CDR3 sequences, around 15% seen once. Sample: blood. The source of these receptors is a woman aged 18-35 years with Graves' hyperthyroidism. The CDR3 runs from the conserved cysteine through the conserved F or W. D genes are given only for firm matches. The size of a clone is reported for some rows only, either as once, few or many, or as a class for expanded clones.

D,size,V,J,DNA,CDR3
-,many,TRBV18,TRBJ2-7,TGTGCCAGCTCACCGAGCCGAGAGCACTACGAGCAGTACTTC,CASSPSREHYEQYF
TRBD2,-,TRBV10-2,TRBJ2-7,TGCGCCAGCAGGATTAGCGGGAGTAAGGCCTACGAGCAGTACTTC,CASRISGSKAYEQYF
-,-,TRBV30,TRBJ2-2,TGTGCCTGGAGTGTTCTGAACCCGGGACACAAGAACACCGGGGAGCTGTTTTTT,CAWSVLNPGHKNTGELFF
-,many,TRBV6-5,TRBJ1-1,TGTGCCAGCAGTTACTCATCATGGGGGGAGGCTGAAGCTTTCTTT,CASSYSSWGEAEAFF
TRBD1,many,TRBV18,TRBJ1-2,TGTGCCAGCTCACCACCGGGCCGGGACAGGGGTTACACCTTC,CASSPPGRDRGYTF
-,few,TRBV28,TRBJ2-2,TGTGCCAGCAACGCCCACCGCACCGGGGAGCTGTTTTTT,CASNAHRTGELFF
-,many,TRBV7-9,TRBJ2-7,TGTGCCAGCAGCCCCCACGAAGCGGGTACTACTAGCTCCTACGAGCAGTACTTC,CASSPHEAGTTSSYEQYF
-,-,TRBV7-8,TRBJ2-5,TGTGCCAGCAGCTTATACCTACAGCGTAAACAAGAGACCCAGTACTTC,CASSLYLQRKQETQYF
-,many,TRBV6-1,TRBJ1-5,TGTGCCAGCGGGGCCCTACAGGGTCCAAATCAGCCCCAGCATTTT,CASGALQGPNQPQHF
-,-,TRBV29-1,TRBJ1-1,TGCAGCGTTGTTCGCGGCAGAACTAACACTGAAGCTTTCTTT,CSVVRGRTNTEAFF
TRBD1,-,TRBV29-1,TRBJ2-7,TGCAGCGTTGCCGGACAGGGTACGCGCGAGCAGTACTTC,CSVAGQGTREQYF
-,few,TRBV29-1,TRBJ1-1,TGCAGCGGAGCCGTGAACACTGAAGCTTTCTTT,CSGAVNTEAFF
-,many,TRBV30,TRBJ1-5,TGTGCCTGGAGTCCCGGGGTGGGCCATCAGCCCCAGCATTTT,CAWSPGVGHQPQHF
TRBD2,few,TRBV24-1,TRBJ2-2,TGTGCCACCAGTGTGAGGGGCGGGGGCACCGGGGAGCTGTTTTTT,CATSVRGGGTGELFF
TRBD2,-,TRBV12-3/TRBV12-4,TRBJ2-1,TGTGCCAGCGGACTAGCGGGTGCTGGTGAGCAGTTCTTC,CASGLAGAGEQFF
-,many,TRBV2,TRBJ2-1,TGTGCCAGCAGTGGCCCGTACGATGAGCAGTTCTTC,CASSGPYDEQFF
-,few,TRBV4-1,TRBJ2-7,TGCGCCAGCAGCCGCTCGCCGGGCAGCTCCTACGAGCAGTACTTC,CASSRSPGSSYEQYF
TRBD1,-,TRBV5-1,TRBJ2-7,TGCGCCAGCAGCGCGGGACAGGACTACGAGCAGTACTTC,CASSAGQDYEQYF
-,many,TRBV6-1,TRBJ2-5,TGTGCCAGCAGGGAGCCGGAGACCTTCGCGGAGACCCAGTACTTC,CASREPETFAETQYF
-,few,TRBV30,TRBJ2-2,TGTGCCTGGAGTGTACCGGGGATCAACACCGGGGAGCTGTTTTTT,CAWSVPGINTGELFF
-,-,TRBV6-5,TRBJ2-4,TGTGCCAGCAGTTATAATTTGGCGGGAGCCAAAAACATTCAGTACTTC,CASSYNLAGAKNIQYF
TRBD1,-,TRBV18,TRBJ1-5,TGTGCCAGCTCGAAGACAGGGGGTTTGAATCAGCCCCAGCATTTT,CASSKTGGLNQPQHF
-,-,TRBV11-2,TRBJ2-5,TGTGCCAGCAGCCTGGGGTTGACAGAGACCCAGTACTTC,CASSLGLTETQYF
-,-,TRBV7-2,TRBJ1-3,TGTGCCAGCAGCTTAGTCACTGGAAACACCATATATTTT,CASSLVTGNTIYF
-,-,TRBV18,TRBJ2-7,TGTGCCAGCTCACCCTTAAGGACCTCCGTAATCAGGAACGAGCAGTACTTC,CASSPLRTSVIRNEQYF
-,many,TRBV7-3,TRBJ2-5,TGTGCCAGCAGCTCAGGTATCGGGCCGGGAGAGACCCAGTACTTC,CASSSGIGPGETQYF
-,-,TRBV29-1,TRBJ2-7,TGCAGCGTTGTGGCCACGGGCCTCAGTCAAGAGCAGTACTTC,CSVVATGLSQEQYF
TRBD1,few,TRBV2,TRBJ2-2,TGTGCCAGCAGTGCACAGGGGGCGTCCGGGGAGCTGTTTTTT,CASSAQGASGELFF
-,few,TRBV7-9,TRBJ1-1,TGTGCCAGCAGCTCCGATTGGATGAACACTGAAGCTTTCTTT,CASSSDWMNTEAFF
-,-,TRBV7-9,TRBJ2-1,TGTGCCAGCAGCTCCTCCAGTGGGGGCCCGGGAACTACCTACAATGAGCAGTTCTTC,CASSSSSGGPGTTYNEQFF
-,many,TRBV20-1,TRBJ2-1,TGCAGTGCTAGAGATCTTGTACGAGAGAGCTCCTACAATGAGCAGTTCTTC,CSARDLVRESSYNEQFF
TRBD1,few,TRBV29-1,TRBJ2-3,TGCAGCGTTGGAGCGCCGACAGGGTTATGGACAGATACGCAGTATTTT,CSVGAPTGLWTDTQYF